This T cell receptor (beta chain) derives from a study of cytomegalovirus exposure and HLA in healthy donors. Sequencing was performed with immunoSEQ multiplex PCR; in TCRdb, only in-frame clones are kept and a portion is missing. Among tens of thousands of clones, around 96% were seen once, and the ten largest hold roughly 1.6%. The CDR3 runs to 15 residues. J was trimmed by 9 bases and V by 10 bases; bases with no gene match: 17. Germline V lookup: CDR1 MNHEY, CDR2 SMNVEV (reference sequence). Only one count was recorded for this clone. The chain is built from TRBV27 and TRBJ2-1; TRBD1 aligns across 8 bases. The sample comprised PBMCs. The clonotype was recovered from a man between 18 and 29 years old in good health and CMV-seropositive. DNA of the CDR3: TGTGCCATCCAAAAACCCGGCAGGGGGCTTAGTGAGCAGTTCTTC. It translates to CAIQKPGRGLSEQFF.